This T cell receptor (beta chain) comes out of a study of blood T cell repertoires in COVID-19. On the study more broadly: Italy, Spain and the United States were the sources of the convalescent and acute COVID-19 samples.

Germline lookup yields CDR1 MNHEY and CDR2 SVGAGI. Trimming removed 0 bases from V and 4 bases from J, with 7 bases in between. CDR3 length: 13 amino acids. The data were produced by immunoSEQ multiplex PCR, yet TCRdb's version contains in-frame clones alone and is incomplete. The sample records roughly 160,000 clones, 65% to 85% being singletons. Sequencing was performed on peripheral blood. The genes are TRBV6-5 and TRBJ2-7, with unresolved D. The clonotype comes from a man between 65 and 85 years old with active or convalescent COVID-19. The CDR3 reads CASSYSGEYEQYF. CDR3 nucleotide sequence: TGTGCCAGCAGTTACTCGGGCGAGTACGAGCAGTACTTC.